This T cell receptor (beta chain) was identified during a study of blood T cell repertoires in COVID-19. Overall study: Donors in the United States, Italy and Spain gave samples during acute or convalescent COVID-19. T cells, B-cell-depleted T cells, or PBMCs supplied cDNA or gDNA.

The CDR3 runs 14 residues. Trimming stripped 5 bases from V and 5 bases from J, with 12 bases between. Germline V gives CDR1 SEHNR, CDR2 FQNEAQ (reference sequence). Per the original data handling: How many nucleated cells were present was estimated from reference gene primer amplification. Data came from immunoSEQ multiplex PCR; TCRdb stores just in-frame clones and leaves some out. The D gene and trimming were derived from the DNA, and the V and J assignments and clone size from that table. The sample shows about 270,000 clones, 88% of them seen only once. The chain recombines TRBV7-9 with TRBJ1-4; perhaps TRBD1 as D (6 bases). This sequence was found in a man aged 60 to 69 who had recovered from COVID-19. Material: peripheral blood. The DNA of the CDR3 is TGTGCCAGCAGCCAGGGACAAGCGAATGAAAAACTGTTTTTT. Translating it yields CASSQGQANEKLFF.